One and the same sample provided the 27 T cell receptor beta chains below, sequenced in a study of T cell responses to AZD1222 COVID-19 vaccine. Clones were read by immunoSEQ multiplex PCR, and TCRdb kept only the in-frame ones, dropping some. The repertoire has 120,000 to 150,000 clones, 75% to 90% of them found once; the top ten carry less than 5%. This sample comprised peripheral blood, obtained on day 0 of MenACWY control vaccination. The origin of the receptors is an adult in good health.

The chain couples TRBV2 to TRBJ1-4; D is undetermined. CDR1 and CDR2 from the germline V gene are SNHLY and FYNNEI. This CDR3 has 12 residues. V was clipped by 6 bases and J by 9 bases, with 11 bases between them. The CDR3 reads CASSPGPKKLFF. The CDR3 nucleotides read TGTGCCAGCAGCCCCGGGCCCAAAAAACTGTTTTTT.

The rearrangement links TRBV5-4 to TRBJ1-4; D gene uncertain. This CDR3 contains 12 residues. Germline V gene lookup returns CDR1 SGHNT and CDR2 YYREEE (reference sequence). Trimming removed 3 bases from V and 5 bases from J, with 5 bases in between. The CDR3 here is CASSSGNEKLFF. CDR3 bases: TGTGCCAGCAGCTCGGGGAATGAAAAACTGTTTTTT.

This clone has just a few counts. The chain joins TRBV5-4 to TRBJ2-1, with 9 bases lining up with TRBD2. V lost 5 bases to trimming and J lost 3 bases; unmatched junction nucleotides: 6. Germline lookup yields CDR1 SGHNT and CDR2 YYREEE (reference sequence). CDR3 size: 15 residues. As DNA, the CDR3 is TGTGCCAGCAGACCCGTAGCGGGGGTCTACAATGAGCAGTTCTTC. It yields the protein CASRPVAGVYNEQFF.

V usage is TRBV5-6 and J usage is TRBJ1-5, with D possibly being TRBD1 (5 bases). The CDR3 covers 14 residues. CDR1 and CDR2 from the germline V gene are SGHDT and YYEEEE. V was cut by 4 bases and J by 2 bases, with 10 bases left in between. CDR3 sequence reads: CASSLQGGNQPQHF. In nucleotides, the CDR3 is TGTGCCAGCAGCCTCCAGGGTGGCAATCAGCCCCAGCATTTT.

The chain employs TRBV11-2 and TRBJ2-1; D ambiguous. CDR1 SGHAT and CDR2 FQNNGV come from the germline V gene. The length of the CDR3 is 15 residues. The V gene lost 5 bases and the J gene lost 5 bases, with 16 bases spanning the gap. The CDR3 spells CASSPTVPPDNEQFF. The CDR3 DNA reads TGTGCCAGCAGCCCAACGGTGCCTCCTGACAATGAGCAGTTCTTC.

The count of this clone is one. J is TRBJ1-3 and V is TRBV9; D unclear. Germline CDR1 SGDLS, CDR2 YYNGEE. This CDR3 has 14 amino acids. The ends were cut back, 4 bases at V and 0 bases at J, with 8 bases in the middle. The CDR3 here is CASSLGPSGNTIYF. CDR3 in DNA: TGTGCCAGCAGCCTCGGGCCCTCTGGAAACACCATATATTTT.

The chain employs TRBV11-1 and TRBJ2-2, with D tentatively TRBD1 (7 bases). V dropped 2 bases and J dropped 5 bases, with 12 bases sitting between them. The CDR3 has 15 residues. Germline V gene sequence: CDR1 SGHAT, CDR2 FQDESV (reference sequence). This CDR3 is CASSLRTGGTGELFF. CDR3 sequence (DNA): TGTGCCAGCAGCTTAAGGACAGGAGGGACCGGGGAGCTGTTTTTT. The variable domain in full, with the rest retrieved from reference TRBV11-1 and TRBJ2-2, is EAEVAQSPRYKITEKSQAVAFWCDPISGHATLYWYRQILGQGPELLVQFQDESVVDDSQLPKDRFSAERLKGVDSTLKIQPAELGDSAMYLCASSLRTGGTGELFFGEGSRLTVL.

The CDR3 DNA sequence: TGTGCCAGCAGCCCCGGGGCCGACTATGGCTACACCTTC. This codes for CASSPGADYGYTF. The V call is TRBV11-2, the J call TRBJ1-2; weak D call: TRBD1 (5 bases). V lost 5 bases and J lost 3, with 10 bases in between. The CDR3 totals 13 residues. From germline, CDR1 is SGHAT and CDR2 FQNNGV. Based on the CDR3 plus reference TRBV11-2 and TRBJ1-2, the full variable domain is EAGVAQSPRYKIIEKRQSVAFWCNPISGHATLYWYQQILGQGPKLLIQFQNNGVVDDSQLPKDRFSAERLKGVDSTLKIQPAKLEDSAVYLCASSPGADYGYTFGSGTRLTVV.

The sample holds one count of this clone. The genes are TRBV11-1 and TRBJ2-3, with D perhaps matching TRBD1 (5 bases). Looked up from germline, CDR1 is SGHAT and CDR2 is FQDESV (reference sequence). V dropped 3 bases and J dropped 3 bases, with 13 bases sitting between them. The CDR3 is 15 residues long. The CDR3 nucleotides are TGTGCCAGCAGCTTCCGTTCAGGGCGAACAGATACGCAGTATTTT. This translates into CASSFRSGRTDTQYF.

The sample holds a few counts of this clone. The chain's CDR3 is CASSEYTNEQFF. CDR3 nucleotides: TGTGCCAGCAGTGAATATACCAATGAGCAGTTCTTC. The chain joins TRBV2 to TRBJ2-1, with D unresolved. Germline V gene sequence: CDR1 SNHLY, CDR2 FYNNEI. The V end lost 2 bases, the J end lost 6 bases, and 5 bases lay between the germline ends. The CDR3 has 12 amino acids.

The rearrangement joins TRBV7-9 to TRBJ1-2; 8 bases line up with TRBD1. The V segment lost 5 bases and the J segment 4 bases; nucleotides outside the gene matches: 3. Germline V CDR1 and CDR2: SEHNR, FQNEAQ (reference sequence). The CDR3 sequence is 13 residues long. The CDR3 DNA reads as TGTGCCAGCAGCCCGGACAGGGCCTATGGCTACACCTTC. This encodes CASSPDRAYGYTF.

The chain combines TRBV29-1 with TRBJ2-2; tentatively, D is TRBD1 (6 bases). With 5 bases removed from V and 5 bases from J, the gap between germline ends came to 9 bases. The CDR3 is 12 residues long. Germline V CDR1 and CDR2: SQVTM, ANQGSEA. CDR3 region: CSVQQGTGELFF. The CDR3 region has the DNA TGCAGCGTTCAACAGGGAACCGGGGAGCTGTTTTTT.

The genes are TRBV5-1 and TRBJ2-1, with 10 bases that match TRBD2. Germline CDR1 and CDR2: SGHRS and YFSETQ. This CDR3 contains 15 residues. J gave up 3 bases and V 2 bases, and 2 bases lay outside the gene matches. DNA for the CDR3: TGCGCCAGCAGCTTTGGACTAGCGGACTACAATGAGCAGTTCTTC. Translating gives CASSFGLADYNEQFF. The variable domain in full, with the rest retrieved from reference TRBV5-1 and TRBJ2-1, is KAGVTQTPRYLIKTRGQQVTLSCSPISGHRSVSWYQQTPGQGLQFLFEYFSETQRNKGNFPGRFSGRQFSNSRSEMNVSTLELGDSALYLCASSFGLADYNEQFFGPGTRLTVL.

The V call is TRBV2, the J call TRBJ1-6; a possible D gene is TRBD1 (5 bases). Between the trimmed V and J ends, which lost 4 bases and 8 bases, there was a span of 15 bases. This CDR3 region has 15 residues. Germline loops: CDR1 SNHLY, CDR2 FYNNEI. CDR3 nucleotides: TGTGCCAGCAGTGCCGAGGGACCCCGGGATTCACCCCTCCACTTT. Its translation: CASSAEGPRDSPLHF.

The gene calls are TRBV10-3 and TRBJ1-1; the D gene is possibly TRBD1 (5 bases). Trimming left V 11 bases short and J 4 bases short, with 17 bases between. The CDR3 length is 13 residues. Germline CDR1 reads ENHRY; CDR2 reads SYGVKD. As DNA, the CDR3 is TGTGCCTCGAAGGCGGGGGTTTCCACTGAAGCTTTCTTT. This translates into CASKAGVSTEAFF.

This sequence joins TRBV4-1 and TRBJ1-4, with D unresolved. In germline, CDR1 is MGHRA, CDR2 YSYEKL. V dropped 0 bases and J dropped 3 bases, with 8 bases sitting between them. The CDR3 is 15 amino acids. The CDR3 DNA is TGCGCCAGCAGCCAAGACGAAACTGCTAATGAAAAACTGTTTTTT. Protein: CASSQDETANEKLFF.

A few counts support this clone. The V gene is TRBV5-1, the J gene TRBJ1-3, with D hard to call. V lost 6 bases to trimming and J lost 0 bases, with 7 bases between them. CDR1 and CDR2 from the germline V gene are SGHRS and YFSETQ. This CDR3 is 13 amino acids long. CDR3 sequence: CASTESSGNTIYF. The CDR3 bases are TGCGCCAGCACTGAGAGCTCTGGAAACACCATATATTTT.

To note about this clone: A read error may account for a junction end that differs from germline. This chain links TRBV7-3 with TRBJ1-6, with D possibly being TRBD1 (6 bases). Looked up from germline, CDR1 is SGHTA and CDR2 is FQGTGA. This CDR3 contains 15 residues. As DNA, the CDR3 is TGTGCCAGCAGCTTGACAGGCACCTATAATTCACCCCCCCACTTT. Translation: CASSLTGTYNSPPHF.

This sequence joins TRBV29-1 and TRBJ2-7; 7 bases align to TRBD1. V was pared by 7 bases and J by 2 bases, with 17 bases of the junction left unmatched. The CDR3 extends over 16 amino acids. Germline V gene data show CDR1 as SQVTM and CDR2 as ANQGSEA. DNA for the CDR3: TGCAGCGCCCGGGACAGTCTAGGTCCTGGAACCTACGAGCAGTACTTC. Protein sequence: CSARDSLGPGTYEQYF.

The chain recombines TRBV5-4 with TRBJ1-1; tentatively, D is TRBD1 (5 bases). Trimming stripped 4 bases from V and 2 bases from J, with 15 bases between. The CDR3 runs to 15 residues. CDR1 is SGHNT, CDR2 YYREEE, per germline (reference sequence). The CDR3 loop reads CASSPGGSLNTEAFF. As DNA, the CDR3 is TGTGCCAGCAGCCCGGGGGGATCTTTAAACACTGAAGCTTTCTTT.

The V gene is TRBV6-7, the J gene TRBJ2-2; 14 positions match TRBD2. TRBV6-7 is designated an ORF whose function remains uncertain. V was pared by 6 bases and J by 6 bases, with 3 bases of the junction left unmatched. The CDR3 is made up of 15 amino acids. CDR3 bases: TGTGCCAGCAGCCCGGGACTAGCGGGGGCCGGGGAGCTGTTTTTT. Its protein is CASSPGLAGAGELFF.

The chain carries TRBV6-5 and TRBJ1-2; no clear D gene. The CDR3 totals 12 residues. Per germline, CDR1 MNHEY and CDR2 SVGAGI. V was shortened by 7 bases and J by 4 bases, with 10 bases between the two germline ends. The CDR3 region is CASKGDSYGYTF. The CDR3 region has the DNA TGTGCCAGCAAGGGTGATTCCTATGGCTACACCTTC.

The V and J genes are TRBV5-6 and TRBJ1-4, with D possibly being TRBD1 (6 bases). The V gene's germline CDR1 is SGHDT and CDR2 YYEEEE. Trimming cost V 1 base and J 9 bases, with 16 bases left between them. This CDR3 comprises 15 residues. The CDR3: CASSLYRVSEQKLFF. The CDR3 nucleotides are TGTGCCAGCAGCTTGTACAGGGTTTCGGAACAAAAACTGTTTTTT.

The rearrangement joins TRBV6-1 to TRBJ1-6, with TRBD1 matching over 7 bases. The ends lost 4 bases at V and 0 bases at J; junction bases unmatched: 9. This CDR3 has 18 residues. Germline V gene sequence: CDR1 MNHNS, CDR2 SASEGT. The CDR3 loop is CASSVWGQPNSYNSPLHF. CDR3 coding DNA: TGTGCCAGCAGTGTATGGGGACAGCCGAACTCCTATAATTCACCCCTCCACTTT.

The chain recombines TRBV9 with TRBJ2-5; 11 bases agree with TRBD2. Per the germline V gene, CDR1 is SGDLS and CDR2 is YYNGEE. The CDR3 runs to 15 residues. Trimming at V came to 4 bases and at J to 4 bases, leaving 6 bases not matched to a gene. The CDR3 region has the DNA TGTGCCAGCAGCTTTAGCGGGGGGGCCAGAGAGACCCAGTACTTC. Translation: CASSFSGGARETQYF.

This sequence joins TRBV6-5 and TRBJ2-7, with D uncertain. Deletions cut 6 bases from V and 1 base from J, with 16 bases between. The germline V gene has CDR1 MNHEY and CDR2 SVGAGI. This CDR3 is 15 amino acids long. In DNA, the CDR3 is TGTGCCAGCAGCCCCTCCGTAGGAAAATCCTACGAGCAGTACTTC. This translates into CASSPSVGKSYEQYF.

The rearrangement joins TRBV6-5 to TRBJ2-1; D possibly uses TRBD1 or TRBD2 (5 bases each). The CDR3 runs 13 residues. The germline gives CDR1 MNHEY, CDR2 SVGAGI. The V end lost 0 bases, the J end lost 10 bases, and 10 bases lay between the germline ends. CDR3 sequence reads: CASSYSVRDEQFF. CDR3 DNA: TGTGCCAGCAGTTACTCCGTCAGGGACGAGCAGTTCTTC.